This T cell receptor (beta chain) was profiled in a study of T cells in Graves' hyperthyroidism and ophthalmopathy. TCR beta CDR3 region amplification was performed from RNA transcripts. The TCR CDR3 first-round RT-PCR relied on the HTBI primer set. MiXCR, run by TCRdb on the multiplex PCR reads, gives a single entry per CDR3 protein. The sample has a few hundred thousand distinct CDR3 sequences; approximately 17% are singletons. Patients were excluded because of uncontrolled infection, other autoimmune disease, pregnancy or lactation. Trimming pared 1 base from V and 4 bases from J, leaving 7 bases between. This CDR3 is built from 13 residues. Germline CDR1 and CDR2: LGHNA and YNFKEQ. This clonotype was observed a handful of times.

Source material: blood. V gene TRBV4-2 combines with J gene TRBJ1-2; D possibly corresponds to TRBD1 (6 bases). This clonotype originated in a woman younger than 30 with Graves' ophthalmopathy. This chain's CDR3 is CASSQAGAYGYTF. The DNA of the CDR3 is TGTGCCAGCAGCCAAGCAGGGGCCTATGGCTACACCTTC.